This TCR beta chain was recovered during a study of blood T cell repertoires in COVID-19. As processed by the authors: It was from reference gene primer amplification that nucleated cell counts were estimated. Clones were read by immunoSEQ multiplex PCR, and TCRdb kept only the in-frame ones, dropping some. V, J and clone size are taken as reported in that table, and D and trimming were inferred from the DNA itself. Here the sample spans about 200,000 clones, approximately 87% being singletons. Germline CDR1 is SGHTA and CDR2 is FQGNSA. The CDR3 extends over 15 amino acids. Trimming left V 1 base short and J 0 bases short, with 7 bases between.

This sequence joins TRBV7-2 and TRBJ1-3; no definite D call. The receptor comes from a man aged 55 to 70 who had recovered from COVID-19. The sequenced material came from peripheral blood. CDR3 sequence reads: CASSLDTNSGNTIYF. In DNA, the CDR3 is TGTGCCAGCAGCTTAGATACAAACTCTGGAAACACCATATATTTT.